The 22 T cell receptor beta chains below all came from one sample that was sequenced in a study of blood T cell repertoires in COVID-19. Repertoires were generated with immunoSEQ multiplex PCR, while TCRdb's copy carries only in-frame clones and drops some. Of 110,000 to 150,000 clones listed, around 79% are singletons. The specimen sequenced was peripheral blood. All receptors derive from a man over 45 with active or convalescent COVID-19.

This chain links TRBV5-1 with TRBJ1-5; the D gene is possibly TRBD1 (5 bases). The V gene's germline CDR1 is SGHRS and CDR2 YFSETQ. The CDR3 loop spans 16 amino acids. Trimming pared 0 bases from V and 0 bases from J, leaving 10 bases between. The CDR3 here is CASSLGDSYSNQPQHF. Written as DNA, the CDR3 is TGCGCCAGCAGCTTGGGTGACAGCTATAGCAATCAGCCCCAGCATTTT.

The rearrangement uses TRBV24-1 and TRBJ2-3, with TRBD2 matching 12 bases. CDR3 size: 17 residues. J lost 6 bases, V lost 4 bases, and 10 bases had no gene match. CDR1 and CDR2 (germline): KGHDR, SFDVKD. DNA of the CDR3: TGTGCCACCAGTGACTCTAGACTAGCGGGAGCAGCCGATACGCAGTATTTT. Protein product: CATSDSRLAGAADTQYF.

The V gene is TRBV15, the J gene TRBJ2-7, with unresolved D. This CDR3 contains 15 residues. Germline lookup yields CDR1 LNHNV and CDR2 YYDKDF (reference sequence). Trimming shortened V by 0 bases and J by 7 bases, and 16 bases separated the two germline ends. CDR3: CATSRDRLDTSEQYF. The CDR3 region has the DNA TGTGCCACCAGCAGAGATCGGCTTGACACTTCTGAGCAGTACTTC. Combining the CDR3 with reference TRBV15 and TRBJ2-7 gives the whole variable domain DAMVIQNPRYQVTQFGKPVTLSCSQTLNHNVMYWYQQKSSQAPKLLFHYYDKDFNNEADTPDNFQSRRPNTSFCFLDIRSPGLGDTAMYLCATSRDRLDTSEQYFGPGTRLTVT.

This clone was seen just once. The CDR3 spells CASSFRRTGSGEQYF. As DNA, the CDR3 is TGTGCCAGCAGCTTTAGGCGGACAGGGTCTGGCGAGCAGTACTTC. The V call is TRBV11-2, the J call TRBJ2-7; TRBD1 matches at 8 bases. V lost 3 bases to trimming and J lost 6 bases; unmatched junction nucleotides: 10. The CDR3 sequence is 15 residues long. Germline-derived CDR1 and CDR2 are SGHAT and FQNNGV. Full variable domain (outside the CDR3, taken from reference TRBV11-2 and TRBJ2-7): EAGVAQSPRYKIIEKRQSVAFWCNPISGHATLYWYQQILGQGPKLLIQFQNNGVVDDSQLPKDRFSAERLKGVDSTLKIQPAKLEDSAVYLCASSFRRTGSGEQYFGPGTRLTVT.

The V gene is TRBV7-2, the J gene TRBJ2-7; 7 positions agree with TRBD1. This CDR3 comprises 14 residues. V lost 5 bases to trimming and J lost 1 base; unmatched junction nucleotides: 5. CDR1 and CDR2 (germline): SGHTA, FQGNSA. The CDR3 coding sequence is TGTGCCAGCAGCCTGGGGACAGCTTCCTACGAGCAGTACTTC. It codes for CASSLGTASYEQYF.

The DNA of the CDR3 is TGCAGCGCTCCGGCCGGACAGGTGGGCACTGAAGCTTTCTTT. Amino acid sequence: CSAPAGQVGTEAFF. The chain uses TRBV29-1 and TRBJ1-1; 7 bases are shared with TRBD1. In germline, CDR1 is SQVTM, CDR2 ANQGSEA. The CDR3 has 14 residues. The trim removed 7 bases at V and 4 bases at J, leaving 12 bases unmatched.

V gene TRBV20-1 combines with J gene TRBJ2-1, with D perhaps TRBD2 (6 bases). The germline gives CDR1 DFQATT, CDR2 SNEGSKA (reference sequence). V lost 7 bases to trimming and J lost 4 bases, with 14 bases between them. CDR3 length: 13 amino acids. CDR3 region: CSVSPGLYNEQFF. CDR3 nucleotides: TGCAGTGTTAGTCCTGGACTATACAATGAGCAGTTCTTC.

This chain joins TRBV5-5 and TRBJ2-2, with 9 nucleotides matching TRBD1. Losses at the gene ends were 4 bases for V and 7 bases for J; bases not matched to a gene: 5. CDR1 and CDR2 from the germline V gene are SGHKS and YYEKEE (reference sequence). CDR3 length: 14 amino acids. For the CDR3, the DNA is TGTGCCAGCAGCGCGGGACAGGGTGGCGGGGAGCTGTTTTTT. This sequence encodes CASSAGQGGGELFF.

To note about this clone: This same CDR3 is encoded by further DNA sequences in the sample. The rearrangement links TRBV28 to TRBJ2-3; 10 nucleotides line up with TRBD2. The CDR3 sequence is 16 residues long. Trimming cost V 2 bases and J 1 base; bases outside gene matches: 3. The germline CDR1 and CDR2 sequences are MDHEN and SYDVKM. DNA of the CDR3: TGTGCCAGCAGTTTAGGGCTAGCGGGAGGCACAGATACGCAGTATTTT. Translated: CASSLGLAGGTDTQYF.

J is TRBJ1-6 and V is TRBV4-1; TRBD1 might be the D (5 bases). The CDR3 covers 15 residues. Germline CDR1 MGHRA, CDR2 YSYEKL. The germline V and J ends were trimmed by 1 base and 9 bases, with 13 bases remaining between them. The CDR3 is CASSQGDLGGSPLHF. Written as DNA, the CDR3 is TGCGCCAGCAGCCAAGGTGACTTGGGGGGTTCACCCCTCCACTTT.

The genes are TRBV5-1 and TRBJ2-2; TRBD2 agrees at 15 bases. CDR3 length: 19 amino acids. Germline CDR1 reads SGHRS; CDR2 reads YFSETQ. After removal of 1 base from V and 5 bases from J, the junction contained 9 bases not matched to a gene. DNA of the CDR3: TGCGCCAGCAGCTTGAACCCGGGACTAGCGGGAGGTGTAACCGGGGAGCTGTTTTTT. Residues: CASSLNPGLAGGVTGELFF.

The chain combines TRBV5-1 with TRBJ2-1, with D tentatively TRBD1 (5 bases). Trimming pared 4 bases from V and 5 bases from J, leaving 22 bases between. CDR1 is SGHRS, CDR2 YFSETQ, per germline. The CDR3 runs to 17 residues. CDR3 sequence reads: CASSAMPRALGNNEQFF. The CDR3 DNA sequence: TGCGCCAGCAGCGCAATGCCCAGGGCGCTCGGAAACAATGAGCAGTTCTTC.

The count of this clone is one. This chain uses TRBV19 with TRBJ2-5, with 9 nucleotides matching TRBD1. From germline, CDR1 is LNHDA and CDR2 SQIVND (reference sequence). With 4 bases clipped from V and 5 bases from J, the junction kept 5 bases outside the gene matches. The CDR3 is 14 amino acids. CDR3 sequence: CASSTGQGMETQYF. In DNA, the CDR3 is TGTGCCAGTAGTACGGGACAGGGTATGGAGACCCAGTACTTC.

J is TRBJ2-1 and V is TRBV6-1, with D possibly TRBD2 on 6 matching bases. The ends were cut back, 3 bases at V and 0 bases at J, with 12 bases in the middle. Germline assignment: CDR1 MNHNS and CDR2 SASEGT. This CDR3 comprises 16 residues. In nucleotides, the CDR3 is TGTGCCAGCAGTGACTTAGCGGCGAGCTCCTACAATGAGCAGTTCTTC. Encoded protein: CASSDLAASSYNEQFF.

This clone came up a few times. The CDR3 sequence is CASSPRTLGSGEQYF. The CDR3 nucleotides are TGTGCCAGCAGTCCTCGGACGCTGGGTTCGGGGGAGCAGTACTTC. The chain uses TRBV27 and TRBJ2-7, with D possibly matching TRBD2 (5 bases). The CDR3 runs 15 residues. Looked up from germline, CDR1 is MNHEY and CDR2 is SMNVEV (reference sequence). V lost 5 bases and J lost 7, with 21 bases in between.

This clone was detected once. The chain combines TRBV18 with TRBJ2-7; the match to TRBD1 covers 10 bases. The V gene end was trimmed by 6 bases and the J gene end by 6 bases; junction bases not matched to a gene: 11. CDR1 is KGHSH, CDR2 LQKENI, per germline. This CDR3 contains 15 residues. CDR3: CASSPGQGILGEQYF. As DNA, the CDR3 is TGTGCCAGCTCCCCGGGACAGGGGATACTTGGCGAGCAGTACTTC.

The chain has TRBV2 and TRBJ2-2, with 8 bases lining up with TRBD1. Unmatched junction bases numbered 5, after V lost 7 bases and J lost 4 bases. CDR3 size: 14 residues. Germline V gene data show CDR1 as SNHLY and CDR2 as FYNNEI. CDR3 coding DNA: TGTGCCAGCACCTGGACAGGGACCACCGGGGAGCTGTTTTTT. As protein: CASTWTGTTGELFF.

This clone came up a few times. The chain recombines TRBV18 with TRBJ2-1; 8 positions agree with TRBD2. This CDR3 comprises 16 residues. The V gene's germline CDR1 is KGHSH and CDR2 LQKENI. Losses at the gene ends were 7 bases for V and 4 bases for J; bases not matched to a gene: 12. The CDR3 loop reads CASCKEGVAGYNEQFF. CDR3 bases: TGTGCCAGCTGTAAAGAGGGAGTAGCGGGATACAATGAGCAGTTCTTC.

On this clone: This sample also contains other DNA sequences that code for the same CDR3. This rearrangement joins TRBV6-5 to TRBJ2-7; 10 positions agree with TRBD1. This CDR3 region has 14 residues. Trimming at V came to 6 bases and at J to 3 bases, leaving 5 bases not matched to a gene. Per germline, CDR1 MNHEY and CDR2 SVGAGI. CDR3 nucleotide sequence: TGTGCCAGCAGCCCCGGGACAGGGGTCTACGAGCAGTACTTC. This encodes CASSPGTGVYEQYF.

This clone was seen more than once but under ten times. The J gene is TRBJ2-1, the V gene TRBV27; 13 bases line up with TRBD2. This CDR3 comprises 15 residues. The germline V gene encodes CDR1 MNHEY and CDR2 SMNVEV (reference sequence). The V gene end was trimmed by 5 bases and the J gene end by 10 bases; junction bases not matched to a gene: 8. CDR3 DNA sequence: TGTGCCAGCAGTCAACTAGCGGGAGGGCTCGGGGAGCAGTTCTTC. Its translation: CASSQLAGGLGEQFF.

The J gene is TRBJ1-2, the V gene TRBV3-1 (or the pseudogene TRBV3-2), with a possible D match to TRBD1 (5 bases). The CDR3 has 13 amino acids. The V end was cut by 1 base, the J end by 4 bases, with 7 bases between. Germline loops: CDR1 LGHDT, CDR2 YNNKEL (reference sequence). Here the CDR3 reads CASSQVQGYGYTF. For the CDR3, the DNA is TGTGCCAGCAGCCAAGTGCAGGGCTATGGCTACACCTTC.

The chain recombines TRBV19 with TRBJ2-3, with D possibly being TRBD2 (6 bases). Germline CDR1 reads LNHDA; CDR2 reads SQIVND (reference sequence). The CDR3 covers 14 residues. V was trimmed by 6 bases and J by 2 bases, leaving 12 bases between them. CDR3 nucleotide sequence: TGTGCCAGTAGGATGGACTATTACACAGATACGCAGTATTTT. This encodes CASRMDYYTDTQYF.